This T cell receptor (beta chain) was sequenced in a study of technical replicates of blood from a handful of donors. Libraries were prepared by immunoSEQ multiplex PCR; TCRdb keeps only in-frame clonotypes and omits some of them. This sample yields tens of thousands of clones, of which roughly 90% are seen a single time; 0.3% to 0.45% belongs to the top ten. Per the germline V gene, CDR1 is SGDLS and CDR2 is YYNGEE. The CDR3 consists of 12 residues. Trimming took 3 bases from V and 0 from J, leaving 3 bases between them. The rearrangement links TRBV9 to TRBJ1-1; D is ambiguous. This TCR derives from a human donor in good health. Source material: T cells isolated from PBMCs. The CDR3 is CASSDMNTEAFF. CDR3 DNA: TGTGCCAGCAGCGACATGAACACTGAAGCTTTCTTT. Variable domain in full (rest from reference TRBV9 and TRBJ1-1): DSGVTQTPKHLITATGQRVTLRCSPRSGDLSVYWYQQSLDQGLQFLIQYYNGEERAKGNILERFSAQQFPDLHSELNLSSLELGDSALYFCASSDMNTEAFFGQGTRLTVV.